These 3 T cell receptor beta chains share one sample of origin, sequenced in a study of shared clonotypes between healthy human individuals. Naivety among CD8 cells was defined by CD45RO negativity and positive CCR7 selection, thereby excluding terminally differentiated effector memory CD45RA+ cells. Here immunoSEQ multiplex PCR was the method, and the copy in TCRdb shows in-frame clones only, minus some. The sample contains millions of clones, less than 95% of which appear only once. The specimen sequenced was naive CD8+ T cells sorted from blood. These receptors originate from a man younger than 35 in good health.

In this sample, this clone turned up once. The chain joins TRBV2 to TRBJ2-1; 7 bases line up with TRBD1. Germline CDR1 is SNHLY and CDR2 is FYNNEI. J lost 8 bases, V lost 1 base, and 2 bases had no gene match. This CDR3 region has 13 residues. This CDR3 is CASSEGDSDEQFF. The CDR3 bases are TGTGCCAGCAGTGAAGGGGACAGTGATGAGCAGTTCTTC.

CDR3 nucleotides: TGTGCCAGCCGCAGCTGGGATACGCAGTATTTT. Protein sequence: CASRSWDTQYF. The chain joins TRBV7-9 to TRBJ2-3; D is ambiguous. CDR3 length: 11 amino acids. The V gene's germline CDR1 is SEHNR and CDR2 FQNEAQ (reference sequence). Trimming removed 8 bases from V and 6 bases from J, with 9 bases in between.

In this sample, this clone turned up once. This sequence joins TRBV2 and TRBJ2-5, with TRBD2 matching 9 bases. The CDR3 covers 15 residues. The germline V gene encodes CDR1 SNHLY and CDR2 FYNNEI. With V trimmed by 4 bases and J by 4 bases, 7 bases remained unmatched. The CDR3 DNA follows: TGTGCCAGCAGTGTTTCTAGCGGGATAGCAGAGACCCAGTACTTC. It specifies CASSVSSGIAETQYF.